The clone carrying this TCR beta chain occurred once. Its antigen is not identified. The same CDR3 is also encoded by other DNA sequences in this sample. The data were taken from a study of cytomegalovirus exposure and HLA in healthy donors. General observations from the study: Analyzed later, association rates of TCRs varied across HLA loci, with DRB1 most and HLA-C fewest.

Losses at the gene ends were 7 bases for V and 0 bases for J; bases not matched to a gene: 8. Per the germline V gene, CDR1 is LNHDA and CDR2 is SQIVND (reference sequence). The CDR3 runs 16 residues. Primers for the PCR totalled 60 Vbeta and 13 Jbeta. Assay used: immunoSEQ multiplex PCR; TCRdb lists only in-frame clones, some missing. The sample yields about 140,000 clones, more than 60% seen once. The receptor was isolated from a man in his forties in good health and CMV-seronegative. V gene TRBV19 combines with J gene TRBJ1-3, with 8 bases aligning to TRBD1. Sequencing used PBMCs. The CDR3 here is CASTYIGQGSGNTIYF. The CDR3 coding sequence is TGTGCCAGTACCTATATTGGACAGGGCTCTGGAAACACCATATATTTT.